What follows are 17 T cell receptor beta chains derived from one specimen sequenced in a study of blood T cells in healthy people across ages. Combining a sample-barcoded 5' primer with a J-beta primer mix, a second PCR ran for about 6 to 11 cycles. Using its own MiXCR run on the 5' RACE reads, TCRdb lists one record per CDR3 protein. The sample lists 1.5 million to 2 million distinct CDR3 sequences; around 48% were seen once. Specimen: blood. All receptors come from a woman between 40 and 50 years old in good health.

This clonotype was picked up a small number of times. The chain recombines TRBV27 with TRBJ2-3; 10 nucleotides agree with TRBD2. V lost 9 bases, J lost 4 bases, and 4 bases stayed unmatched. This CDR3 comprises 13 residues. Germline loops: CDR1 MNHEY, CDR2 SMNVEV (reference sequence). CDR3 sequence: CASSGGSSDTQYF. For the CDR3, the DNA is TGTGCCAGTAGCGGGGGGTCTTCAGATACGCAGTATTTT.

The J gene is TRBJ2-3, the V gene TRBV12-3 or TRBV12-4, with 9 bases that match TRBD1. The length of the CDR3 is 16 residues. Unmatched junction bases numbered 10, after V lost 5 bases and J lost 4 bases. CDR3 region: CASSPGTGFRADTQYF. The CDR3 DNA reads TGTGCCAGCAGTCCCGGGACAGGGTTTAGAGCAGATACGCAGTATTTT.

This clonotype was picked up a small number of times. The chain is built from TRBV6-6 and TRBJ2-3, with D hard to call. This CDR3 has 14 residues. The germline V and J ends were trimmed by 1 base and 3 bases, with 8 bases remaining between them. CDR1 MNHNY and CDR2 SVGAGI come from the germline V gene (reference sequence). In nucleotides, the CDR3 is TGTGCCAGCAGTTACTGGGCCGGGACAGATACGCAGTATTTT. This encodes CASSYWAGTDTQYF.

The sample holds a few counts of this clonotype. V and J are TRBV9 and TRBJ2-4; 7 positions match TRBD2. CDR1 SGDLS and CDR2 YYNGEE come from the germline V gene. This CDR3 contains 16 residues. The ends lost 4 bases at V and 0 bases at J; junction bases unmatched: 7. The CDR3 sequence is CASSPREDLAKNIQYF. Written as DNA, the CDR3 is TGTGCCAGCAGCCCCCGGGAGGACTTAGCCAAAAACATTCAGTACTTC.

This clonotype was found many times. This chain links TRBV3-1 with TRBJ2-1; 9 nucleotides line up with TRBD1. The CDR3 is 15 residues long. Germline V gene sequence: CDR1 LGHDT, CDR2 YNNKEL (reference sequence). V shed 4 bases, J shed 2 bases, and the junction held 3 bases outside the gene matches. CDR3 coding DNA: TGTGCCAGCAGCCCTCGGGACAGGGCCTACAATGAGCAGTTCTTC. Translation: CASSPRDRAYNEQFF.

This clonotype was seen just once. The chain has TRBV7-2 and TRBJ2-1, with D tentatively TRBD2 (5 bases). The germline CDR1 and CDR2 sequences are SGHTA and FQGNSA. There are 14 residues in the CDR3. V lost 6 bases and J 9 bases, leaving 18 bases between the germline ends. CDR3 DNA: TGTGCCAGCAGTCTTGACGGGCGGGCAGGTGAGCAGTTCTTC. Translation: CASSLDGRAGEQFF.

As DNA, the CDR3 is TGTGCCAGCAGCCCGGGACTAGCTGGGTTGAGGGAGCAGTACTTC. Its translation is CASSPGLAGLREQYF. The rearrangement joins TRBV3-1 to TRBJ2-7; TRBD2 aligns across 9 bases. V shed 4 bases, J shed 7 bases, and the junction held 11 bases outside the gene matches. The CDR3 totals 15 residues. Germline CDR1 LGHDT, CDR2 YNNKEL (reference sequence).

The V call is TRBV4-3, the J call TRBJ2-3; D perhaps matches TRBD2 (5 bases). Trimming removed 3 bases from V and 4 bases from J, with 8 bases in between. There are 13 residues in the CDR3. Germline-derived CDR1 and CDR2 are LGHNA and YSLEER. The CDR3 loop reads CASSHDYSDTQYF. CDR3 nucleotide sequence: TGCGCCAGCAGCCATGACTATTCAGATACGCAGTATTTT.

V usage is TRBV7-2 and J usage is TRBJ2-7; possibly TRBD1 for D (5 bases). The germline V gene encodes CDR1 SGHTA and CDR2 FQGNSA. The CDR3 has 15 residues. The V gene lost 0 bases and the J gene lost 2 bases, with 11 bases spanning the gap. The CDR3, as DNA: TGTGCCAGCAGCTTAGCGGGGAAGGGGACCTACGAGCAGTACTTC. Encoded protein: CASSLAGKGTYEQYF.

DNA for the CDR3: TGTGCCAGCAGTACTCCCGGGGGGGGTAGCACAGATACGCAGTATTTT. It codes for CASSTPGGGSTDTQYF. The chain links TRBV12-3 or TRBV12-4 to TRBJ2-3; 8 nucleotides agree with TRBD2. Losses at the gene ends were 5 bases for V and 0 bases for J; bases not matched to a gene: 7. This CDR3 comprises 16 residues.

This clonotype was seen only a few times. The chain couples TRBV3-1 to TRBJ2-5, with D perhaps given as TRBD1 or TRBD2 (7 bases each). Per the germline V gene, CDR1 is LGHDT and CDR2 is YNNKEL (reference sequence). CDR3 length: 16 residues. Trimming stripped 3 bases from V and 4 bases from J, with 18 bases between. The CDR3 loop is CASSHRGRGQLETQYF. The DNA for the CDR3 is TGTGCCAGCAGCCACCGGGGGAGGGGGCAGTTAGAGACCCAGTACTTC.

This clonotype has a handful of counts. The rearrangement links TRBV5-1 to TRBJ2-3; 7 bases map to TRBD1. The ends lost 4 bases at V and 2 bases at J; junction bases unmatched: 10. Germline CDR1 and CDR2: SGHRS and YFSETQ. The length of the CDR3 is 16 residues. In nucleotides, the CDR3 is TGCGCCAGCAGCAAATCTGGACAGGTGTACACAGATACGCAGTATTTT. This encodes CASSKSGQVYTDTQYF.

This clonotype was counted between two and nine times. The chain has TRBV7-3 and TRBJ2-5, with D perhaps matching TRBD1 or TRBD2 (6 bases each). Trimming removed 5 bases from V and 5 bases from J, with 15 bases in between. The germline gives CDR1 SGHTA, CDR2 FQGTGA. This CDR3 has 14 amino acids. The CDR3: CASSPHGGHETQYF. CDR3 DNA sequence: TGTGCCAGCAGCCCCCACGGGGGCCATGAGACCCAGTACTTC.

In its sample, this clonotype was seen a few times. The rearrangement uses TRBV29-1 and TRBJ1-2, with 8 bases matching TRBD1. CDR3 length equals 14 residues. J was trimmed by 11 bases and V by 1 base; bases with no gene match: 12. Germline CDR1 reads SQVTM; CDR2 reads ANQGSEA. CDR3 region: CSVEAGTGNDWYTF. CDR3 coding DNA: TGCAGCGTTGAAGCCGGGACAGGCAACGATTGGTACACCTTC. Variable domain in full (rest from reference TRBV29-1 and TRBJ1-2): SAVISQKPSRDICQRGTSLTIQCQVDSQVTMMFWYRQQPGQSLTLIATANQGSEATYESGFVIDKFPISRPNLTFSTLTVSNMSPEDSSIYLCSVEAGTGNDWYTFGSGTRLTVV.

This clonotype was seen only a few times. The V gene is TRBV2, the J gene TRBJ2-1; 10 bases fit TRBD1. Germline V CDR1 and CDR2: SNHLY, FYNNEI. V lost 10 bases, J lost 8 bases, and 5 bases stayed unmatched. There are 12 residues in the CDR3. Here the CDR3 DNA reads TGTGCCATTGGACAGGGGGACTATGAGCAGTTCTTC. Translated, it gives CAIGQGDYEQFF. The complete variable domain, with remaining parts taken from reference TRBV2 and TRBJ2-1, reads EPEVTQTPSHQVTQMGQEVILRCVPISNHLYFYWYRQILGQKVEFLVSFYNNEISEKSEIFDDQFSVERPDGSNFTLKIRSTKLEDSAMYFCAIGQGDYEQFFGPGTRLTVL.

The chain uses TRBV28 and TRBJ1-5, with 7 bases matching TRBD1. The CDR3 is 15 amino acids. Germline V gives CDR1 MDHEN, CDR2 SYDVKM. Trimming took 2 bases from V and 4 from J; bases not matched to a gene: 5. The DNA for the CDR3 is TGTGCCAGCAGTTTAAAGGGACAGCTGAATCAGCCCCAGCATTTT. Encoded protein: CASSLKGQLNQPQHF.

This clonotype was detected once. This chain joins TRBV29-1 and TRBJ1-4, with D hard to call. The CDR3 is 18 residues long. Deletions cut 4 bases from V and 0 bases from J, with 21 bases between. Germline V gene data show CDR1 as SQVTM and CDR2 as ANQGSEA. CDR3 residues: CSVVYISEGKATNEKLFF. The CDR3 DNA is TGCAGCGTTGTTTATATAAGTGAAGGGAAAGCAACTAATGAAAAACTGTTTTTT.